What follows are 12 T cell receptor beta chains derived from one specimen sequenced in a study of blood T cell repertoires in COVID-19. Using immunoSEQ multiplex PCR, the repertoire was profiled, and TCRdb retains in-frame clones only, with some absent. Among 62,000 or so clones listed, 78% were seen once. Material: peripheral blood. The receptors originated from a man aged 60 to 75 with COVID-19, enrolled during active disease.

V is TRBV5-5 and J is TRBJ2-1; 10 positions match TRBD1. CDR1 is SGHKS, CDR2 YYEKEE, per germline (reference sequence). After removal of 4 bases from V and 7 bases from J, the junction contained 11 bases not matched to a gene. There are 16 residues in the CDR3. CDR3 in DNA: TGTGCCAGCAGCCCCGCGCCGGGACAGGGGATAAATGAGCAGTTCTTC. This codes for CASSPAPGQGINEQFF.

This chain uses TRBV20-1 with TRBJ2-7; TRBD2 is a possible D gene (6 bases). V was shortened by 3 bases and J by 1 base, with 16 bases between the two germline ends. Germline CDR1 and CDR2: DFQATT and SNEGSKA (reference sequence). The CDR3 totals 15 residues. The CDR3 coding sequence is TGCAGTGCTAGTGCCCGCGGGATTAGTTCCTACGAGCAGTACTTC. Translating gives CSASARGISSYEQYF.

This clone has only one observation. The genes are TRBV11-2 and TRBJ2-7, with 9 bases that match TRBD1. The V gene end was trimmed by 4 bases and the J gene end by 2 bases; junction bases not matched to a gene: 9. The CDR3 is 16 amino acids. Germline CDR1 and CDR2: SGHAT and FQNNGV. The CDR3 sequence: CASSSILGDRAYEQYF. CDR3 coding DNA: TGTGCCAGCAGCTCAATCTTGGGGGACAGGGCCTACGAGCAGTACTTC.

CDR3 residues: CASSTGQGTEAFF. The CDR3 DNA sequence: TGCGCCAGCAGCACGGGACAGGGCACTGAAGCTTTCTTT. The chain combines TRBV5-1 with TRBJ1-1; the match to TRBD1 covers 9 bases. The V and J ends lost 4 bases and 4 bases, in that order; junction bases with no gene match: 2. The CDR3 is 13 amino acids. CDR1 and CDR2 from the germline V gene are SGHRS and YFSETQ.

The genes are TRBV4-2 and TRBJ1-1; 7 nucleotides agree with TRBD1. The V gene's germline CDR1 is LGHNA and CDR2 YNFKEQ. This CDR3 spans 15 amino acids. After removal of 1 base from V and 2 bases from J, the junction contained 4 bases not matched to a gene. The CDR3 reads CASSQGGQRNTEAFF. CDR3 sequence (DNA): TGTGCCAGCAGCCAAGGGGGACAGAGAAACACTGAAGCTTTCTTT.

CDR3 residues: CASSWGLAGSGDTQYF. The DNA for the CDR3 is TGTGCCAGCAGCTGGGGGCTAGCGGGAAGTGGGGATACGCAGTATTTT. V gene TRBV13 combines with J gene TRBJ2-3; 9 bases agree with TRBD2. The CDR3 runs to 16 residues. With V trimmed by 4 bases and J by 6 bases, 11 bases remained unmatched. In germline, CDR1 is PRHDT, CDR2 FYEKMQ (reference sequence).

The chain employs TRBV6-6 and TRBJ1-1; D not resolved. V was trimmed by 6 bases and J by 9 bases, leaving 14 bases between them. The CDR3 length is 12 residues. Germline values: CDR1 MNHNY, CDR2 SVGAGI (reference sequence). CDR3 sequence (DNA): TGTGCCAGCAGCTCTGACTCGCAAAAAGCTTTCTTT. Translation gives CASSSDSQKAFF.

This chain uses TRBV5-5 with TRBJ2-7, with 10 bases that match TRBD1. The CDR3 runs 14 residues. V lost 3 bases to trimming and J lost 3 bases; unmatched junction nucleotides: 3. Germline V gene lookup returns CDR1 SGHKS and CDR2 YYEKEE (reference sequence). CDR3 sequence: CASSWRDRGYEQYF. The CDR3 coding sequence is TGTGCCAGCAGCTGGCGGGACAGGGGCTACGAGCAGTACTTC.

The gene calls are TRBV9 and TRBJ2-1; no definite D call. V gave up 2 bases and J gave up 2 bases, with 8 bases separating them. The CDR3 has 14 residues. The germline V gene has CDR1 SGDLS and CDR2 YYNGEE. CDR3 DNA sequence: TGTGCCAGCAGCGTGGAGTCCGCCTACAATGAGCAGTTCTTC. This gives the protein CASSVESAYNEQFF.

The chain is built from TRBV19 and TRBJ1-1; TRBD1 aligns across 9 bases. The germline V gene has CDR1 LNHDA and CDR2 SQIVND (reference sequence). The junction had 9 bases not matched to a gene; V was cut back by 10 bases and J by 6 bases. CDR3 length: 13 residues. The CDR3 spells CATGTGSSAEAFF. Written as DNA, the CDR3 is TGTGCCACCGGGACAGGGTCGAGCGCTGAAGCTTTCTTT.

This clone has just a few counts. J is TRBJ2-7 and V is TRBV5-4; possibly TRBD2 for D (5 bases). V was clipped by 2 bases and J by 3 bases, with 9 bases between them. Germline V gene lookup returns CDR1 SGHNT and CDR2 YYREEE (reference sequence). There are 13 residues in the CDR3. The CDR3 region has the DNA TGTGCCAGCAGCTTTCCCGGGAACTACGAGCAGTACTTC. The encoded protein is CASSFPGNYEQYF.

CDR3 protein: CASSYATREVGYTF. DNA of the CDR3: TGTGCCAGCAGTTACGCTACCAGGGAGGTTGGCTACACCTTC. The V and J genes are TRBV6-5 and TRBJ1-2, with D perhaps TRBD1 (5 bases). Deletions cut 2 bases from V and 7 bases from J, with 14 bases between. From germline, CDR1 is MNHEY and CDR2 SVGAGI. CDR3 length: 14 amino acids.